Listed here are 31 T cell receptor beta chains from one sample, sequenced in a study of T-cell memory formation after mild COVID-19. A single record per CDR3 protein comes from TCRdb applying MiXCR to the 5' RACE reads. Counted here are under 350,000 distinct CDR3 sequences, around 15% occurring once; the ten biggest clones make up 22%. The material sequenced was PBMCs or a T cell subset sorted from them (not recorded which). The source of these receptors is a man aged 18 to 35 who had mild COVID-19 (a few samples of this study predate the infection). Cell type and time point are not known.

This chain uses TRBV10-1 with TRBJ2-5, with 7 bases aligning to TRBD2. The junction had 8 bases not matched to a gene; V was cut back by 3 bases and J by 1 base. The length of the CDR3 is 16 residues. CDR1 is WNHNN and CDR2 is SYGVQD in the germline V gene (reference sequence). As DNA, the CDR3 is TGCGCCAGCAGTGAAGGGGCGGGGGTACTCCAAGAGACCCAGTACTTC. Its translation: CASSEGAGVLQETQYF.

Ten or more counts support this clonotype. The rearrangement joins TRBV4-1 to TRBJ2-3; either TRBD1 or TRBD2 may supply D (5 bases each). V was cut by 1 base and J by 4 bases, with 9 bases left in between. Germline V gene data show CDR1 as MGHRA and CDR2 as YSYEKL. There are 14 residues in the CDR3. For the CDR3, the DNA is TGCGCCAGCAGCCAAGGGGGGACCGCAGATACGCAGTATTTT. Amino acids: CASSQGGTADTQYF.

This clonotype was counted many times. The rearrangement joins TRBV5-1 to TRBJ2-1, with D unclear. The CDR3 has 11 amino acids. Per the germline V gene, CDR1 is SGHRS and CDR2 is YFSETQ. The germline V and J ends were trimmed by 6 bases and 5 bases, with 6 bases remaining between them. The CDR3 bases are TGCGCCAGCATTGCCAACAATGAGCAGTTCTTC. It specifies CASIANNEQFF.

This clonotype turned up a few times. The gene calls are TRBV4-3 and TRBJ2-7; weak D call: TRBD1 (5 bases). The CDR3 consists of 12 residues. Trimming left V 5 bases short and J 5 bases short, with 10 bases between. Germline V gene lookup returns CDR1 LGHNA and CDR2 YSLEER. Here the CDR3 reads CASSRGSNEQYV. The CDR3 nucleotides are TGCGCCAGCAGCAGGGGATCCAACGAGCAGTACGTC.

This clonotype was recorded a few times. CDR3 nucleotide sequence: TGCGCCAGCAGCTTGGGACAGGGTATCGCATCCAATGAGCAGTTCTTC. This sequence encodes CASSLGQGIASNEQFF. This rearrangement joins TRBV5-1 to TRBJ2-1; 7 bases are a match to TRBD1. The V gene end was trimmed by 0 bases and the J gene end by 6 bases; junction bases not matched to a gene: 9. Germline V gives CDR1 SGHRS, CDR2 YFSETQ. This CDR3 comprises 16 residues.

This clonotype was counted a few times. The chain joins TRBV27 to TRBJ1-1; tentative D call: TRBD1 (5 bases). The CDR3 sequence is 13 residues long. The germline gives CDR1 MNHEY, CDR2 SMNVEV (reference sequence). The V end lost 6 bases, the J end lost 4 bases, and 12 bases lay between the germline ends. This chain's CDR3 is CASRPSGRTEAFF. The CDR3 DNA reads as TGTGCCAGCAGGCCATCAGGGCGCACTGAAGCTTTCTTT.

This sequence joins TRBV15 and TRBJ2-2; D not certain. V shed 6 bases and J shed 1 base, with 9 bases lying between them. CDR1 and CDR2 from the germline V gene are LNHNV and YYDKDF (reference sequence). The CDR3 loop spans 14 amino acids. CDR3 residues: CATSRFGNTGELFF. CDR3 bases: TGTGCCACCAGTCGATTCGGGAACACCGGGGAGCTGTTTTTT. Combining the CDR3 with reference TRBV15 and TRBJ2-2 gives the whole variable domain DAMVIQNPRYQVTQFGKPVTLSCSQTLNHNVMYWYQQKSSQAPKLLFHYYDKDFNNEADTPDNFQSRRPNTSFCFLDIRSPGLGDTAMYLCATSRFGNTGELFFGEGSRLTVL.

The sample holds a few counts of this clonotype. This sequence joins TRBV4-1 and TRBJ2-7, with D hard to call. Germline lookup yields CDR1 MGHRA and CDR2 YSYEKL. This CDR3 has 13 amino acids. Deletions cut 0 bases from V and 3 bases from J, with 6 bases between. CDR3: CASSQDRIYEQYF. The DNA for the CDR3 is TGCGCCAGCAGCCAAGACAGGATCTACGAGCAGTACTTC.

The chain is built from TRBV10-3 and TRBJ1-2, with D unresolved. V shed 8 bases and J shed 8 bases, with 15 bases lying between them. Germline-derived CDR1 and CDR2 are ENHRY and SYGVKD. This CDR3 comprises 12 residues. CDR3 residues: CAIAREGVGYTF. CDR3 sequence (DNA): TGTGCCATCGCCCGGGAAGGAGTCGGCTACACCTTC.

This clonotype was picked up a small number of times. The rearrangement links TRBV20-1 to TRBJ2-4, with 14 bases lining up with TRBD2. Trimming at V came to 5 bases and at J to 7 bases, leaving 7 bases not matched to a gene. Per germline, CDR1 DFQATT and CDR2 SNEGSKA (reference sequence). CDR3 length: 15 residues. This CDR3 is CSARLAGGDGNIQYF. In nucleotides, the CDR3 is TGCAGTGCTCGACTAGCGGGGGGGGACGGGAACATTCAGTACTTC.

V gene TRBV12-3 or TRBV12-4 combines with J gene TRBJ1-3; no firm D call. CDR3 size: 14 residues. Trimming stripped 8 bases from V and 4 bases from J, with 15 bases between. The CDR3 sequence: CASLGQGLGNTIYF. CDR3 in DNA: TGTGCCAGCCTTGGGCAAGGGTTAGGAAACACCATATATTTT.

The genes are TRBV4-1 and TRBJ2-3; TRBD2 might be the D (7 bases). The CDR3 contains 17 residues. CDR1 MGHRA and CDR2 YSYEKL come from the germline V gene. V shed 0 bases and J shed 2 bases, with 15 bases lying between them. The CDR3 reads CASSQETGGLNTDTQYF. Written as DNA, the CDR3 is TGCGCCAGCAGCCAAGAAACGGGGGGCCTCAACACAGATACGCAGTATTTT.

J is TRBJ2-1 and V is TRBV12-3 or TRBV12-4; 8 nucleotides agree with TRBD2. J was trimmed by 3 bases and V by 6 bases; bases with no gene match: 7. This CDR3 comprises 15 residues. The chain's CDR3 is CASSTLAGLYNEQFF. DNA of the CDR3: TGTGCCAGCAGCACCCTAGCGGGCCTCTACAATGAGCAGTTCTTC.

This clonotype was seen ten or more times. The CDR3 reads CASYVQNTGELFF. CDR3 bases: TGTGCCAGCTACGTACAGAACACCGGGGAGCTGTTTTTT. This chain joins TRBV6-5 and TRBJ2-2; D remains ambiguous. This CDR3 has 13 amino acids. The germline V and J ends were trimmed by 8 bases and 1 base, with 8 bases remaining between them. Germline V lookup: CDR1 MNHEY, CDR2 SVGAGI.

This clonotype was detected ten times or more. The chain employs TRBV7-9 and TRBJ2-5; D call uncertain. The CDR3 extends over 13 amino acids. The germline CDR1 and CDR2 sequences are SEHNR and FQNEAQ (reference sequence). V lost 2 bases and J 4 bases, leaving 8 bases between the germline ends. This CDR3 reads CASSLNSGETQYF. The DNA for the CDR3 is TGTGCCAGCAGCTTAAACAGTGGAGAGACCCAGTACTTC.

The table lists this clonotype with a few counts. CDR3 DNA sequence: TGTGCCACCAGCAGGAGGGACAGCGGCCGGACCGGGGAGCTGTTTTTT. This gives the protein CATSRRDSGRTGELFF. The chain recombines TRBV15 with TRBJ2-2; 7 bases align to TRBD1. With 3 bases clipped from V and 5 bases from J, the junction kept 9 bases outside the gene matches. Germline V gene lookup returns CDR1 LNHNV and CDR2 YYDKDF (reference sequence). The CDR3 sequence is 16 residues long.

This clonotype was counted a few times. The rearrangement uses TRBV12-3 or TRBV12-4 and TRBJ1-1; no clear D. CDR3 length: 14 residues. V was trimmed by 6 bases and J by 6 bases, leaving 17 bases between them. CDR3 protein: CASSRDLPDPEAFF. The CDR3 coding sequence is TGTGCCAGCAGCCGCGACTTGCCCGACCCTGAAGCTTTCTTT.

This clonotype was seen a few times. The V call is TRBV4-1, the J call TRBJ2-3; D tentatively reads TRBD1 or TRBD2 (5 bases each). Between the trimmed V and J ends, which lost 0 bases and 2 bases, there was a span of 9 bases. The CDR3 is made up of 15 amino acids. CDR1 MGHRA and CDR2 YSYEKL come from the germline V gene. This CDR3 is CASSQEGRLTDTQYF. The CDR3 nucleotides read TGCGCCAGCAGCCAAGAGGGACGGCTCACAGATACGCAGTATTTT.

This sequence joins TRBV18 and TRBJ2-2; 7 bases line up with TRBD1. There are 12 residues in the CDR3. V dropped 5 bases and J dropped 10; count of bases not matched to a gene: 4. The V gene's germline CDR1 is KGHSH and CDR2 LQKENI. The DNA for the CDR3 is TGTGCCAGCTCATCCACAGGGGTGGAGCTGTTTTTT. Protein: CASSSTGVELFF.

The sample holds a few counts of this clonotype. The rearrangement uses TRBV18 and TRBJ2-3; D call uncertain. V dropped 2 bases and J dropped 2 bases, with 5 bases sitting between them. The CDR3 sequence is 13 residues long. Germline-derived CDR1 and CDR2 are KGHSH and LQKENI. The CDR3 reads CASSPVNTDTQYF. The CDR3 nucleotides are TGTGCCAGCTCACCAGTAAACACAGATACGCAGTATTTT.

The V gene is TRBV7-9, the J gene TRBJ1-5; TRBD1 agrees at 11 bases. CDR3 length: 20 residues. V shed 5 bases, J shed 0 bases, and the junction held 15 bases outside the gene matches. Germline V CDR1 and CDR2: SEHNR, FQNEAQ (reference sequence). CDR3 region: CASSRTDSGTGGYSNQPQHF. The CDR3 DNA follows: TGTGCCAGCAGCCGAACTGACTCCGGGACAGGGGGATATAGCAATCAGCCCCAGCATTTT.

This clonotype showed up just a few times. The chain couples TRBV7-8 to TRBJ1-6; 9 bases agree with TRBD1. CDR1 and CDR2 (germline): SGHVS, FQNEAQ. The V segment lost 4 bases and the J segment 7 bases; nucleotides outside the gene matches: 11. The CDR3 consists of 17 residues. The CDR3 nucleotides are TGTGCCAGCAGCTCCAACCCCGGGACAGGGTACAATTCACCCCTCCACTTT. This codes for CASSSNPGTGYNSPLHF.

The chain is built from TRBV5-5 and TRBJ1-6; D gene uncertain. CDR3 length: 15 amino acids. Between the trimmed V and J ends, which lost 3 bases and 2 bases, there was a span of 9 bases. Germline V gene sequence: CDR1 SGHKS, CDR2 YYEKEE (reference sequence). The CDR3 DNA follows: TGTGCCAGCAGCTCCGGAGGCGCCTATAATTCACCCCTCCACTTT. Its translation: CASSSGGAYNSPLHF.

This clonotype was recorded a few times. This chain's CDR3 is CASSLDWGSLTETQYF. CDR3 coding DNA: TGTGCCAGCAGCTTAGATTGGGGCAGCCTCACTGAGACCCAGTACTTC. The chain joins TRBV7-8 to TRBJ2-5; D is perhaps TRBD1 (5 bases). With 1 base removed from V and 5 bases from J, the gap between germline ends came to 17 bases. The CDR3 runs to 16 residues. The germline gives CDR1 SGHVS, CDR2 FQNEAQ.

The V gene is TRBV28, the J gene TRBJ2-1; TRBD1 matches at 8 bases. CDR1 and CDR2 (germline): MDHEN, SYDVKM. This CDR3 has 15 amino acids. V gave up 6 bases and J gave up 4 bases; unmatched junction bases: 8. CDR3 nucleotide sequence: TGTGCCAGCAGCACCGGGACAGGCGGTTACAATGAGCAGTTCTTC. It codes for CASSTGTGGYNEQFF.

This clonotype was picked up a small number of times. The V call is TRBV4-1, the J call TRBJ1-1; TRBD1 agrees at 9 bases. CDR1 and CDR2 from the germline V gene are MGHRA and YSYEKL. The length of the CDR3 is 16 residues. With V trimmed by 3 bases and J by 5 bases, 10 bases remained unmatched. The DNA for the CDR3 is TGCGCCAGCAGCCATCACCGGGACAGGGTTTGGACTGAAGCTTTCTTT. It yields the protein CASSHHRDRVWTEAFF.

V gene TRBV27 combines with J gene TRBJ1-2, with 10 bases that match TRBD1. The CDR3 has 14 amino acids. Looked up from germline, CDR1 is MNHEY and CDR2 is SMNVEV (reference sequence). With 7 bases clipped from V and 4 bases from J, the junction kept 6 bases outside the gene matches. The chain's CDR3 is CASKGQGSAYGYTF. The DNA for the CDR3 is TGTGCCAGCAAGGGACAGGGGTCGGCCTATGGCTACACCTTC.

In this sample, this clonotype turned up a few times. The CDR3 DNA reads as TGCAGTGCTACCGGGACACCACACAGGGAGCTGTTTTTT. It translates to CSATGTPHRELFF. The J gene is TRBJ2-2, the V gene TRBV20-1, with D possibly being TRBD1 (6 bases). This CDR3 has 13 amino acids. CDR1 is DFQATT, CDR2 SNEGSKA, per germline (reference sequence). V was pared by 4 bases and J by 9 bases, with 15 bases between.

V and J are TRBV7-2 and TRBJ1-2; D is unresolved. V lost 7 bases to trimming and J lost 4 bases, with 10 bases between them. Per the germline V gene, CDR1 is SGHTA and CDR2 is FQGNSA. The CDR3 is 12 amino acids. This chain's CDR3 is CASTPLLYGYTF. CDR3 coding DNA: TGTGCCAGCACCCCTTTGCTCTATGGCTACACCTTC.

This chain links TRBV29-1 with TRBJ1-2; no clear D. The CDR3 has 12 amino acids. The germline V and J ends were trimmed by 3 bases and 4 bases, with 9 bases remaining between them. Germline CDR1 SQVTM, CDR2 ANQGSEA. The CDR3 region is CSVDGNTYGYTF. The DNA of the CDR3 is TGCAGCGTTGATGGGAATACCTATGGCTACACCTTC.

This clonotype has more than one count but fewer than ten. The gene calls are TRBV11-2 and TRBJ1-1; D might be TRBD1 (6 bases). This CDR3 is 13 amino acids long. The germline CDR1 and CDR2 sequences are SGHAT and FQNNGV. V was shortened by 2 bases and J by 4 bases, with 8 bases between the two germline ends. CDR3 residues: CASSLTGPTEAFF. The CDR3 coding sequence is TGTGCCAGCAGCTTAACAGGGCCCACTGAAGCTTTCTTT. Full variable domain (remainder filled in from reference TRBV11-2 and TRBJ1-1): EAGVAQSPRYKIIEKRQSVAFWCNPISGHATLYWYQQILGQGPKLLIQFQNNGVVDDSQLPKDRFSAERLKGVDSTLKIQPAKLEDSAVYLCASSLTGPTEAFFGQGTRLTVV.